Below, 2 T cell receptor beta chains from the same sample are listed, as sequenced in a study of T-cell reconstitution after alpha-beta-depleted transplantation in children (dated by TCRdb to between 2015 and 2016). The library was prepared using PCR. For sequencing, an Illumina HiSeq 2500 was employed. To normalize quantification of the TCRbeta repertoire, the TCR libraries were built with molecular barcoding that relied on unique molecular identifiers. TCRdb handled the public reads itself, with Q25 trimming in fastp and clone calling in MiXCR, and kept productive beta chains. One record per CDR3 amino acid sequence lists the most common genes and DNA. This sample lists 200,000 to 250,000 distinct CDR3 sequences; more than 10% were detected once. The ten largest clonotypes hold around 3% of the sample. Sequences were derived from PBMCs from the stem cell graft donor, sampled from the stem cell graft. Receptor source: a human donor who donated a stem cell graft to a child with acute lymphoblastic leukemia.

This clonotype appeared many times. V and J are TRBV7-2 and TRBJ1-4, with a weak D call TRBD1 (5 bases). Trimming shortened V by 4 bases and J by 6 bases, and 15 bases separated the two germline ends. The V gene's germline CDR1 is SGHTA and CDR2 FQGNSA. This CDR3 has 15 amino acids. The CDR3 here is CASSSGGGVYEKLFF. CDR3 coding DNA: TGTGCCAGCAGCTCAGGCGGAGGGGTTTATGAAAAACTGTTTTTT.

There are many counts of this clonotype. The V gene is TRBV9, the J gene TRBJ2-7, with D perhaps given as TRBD1 or TRBD2 (6 bases each). This CDR3 region has 14 residues. Germline V gene lookup returns CDR1 SGDLS and CDR2 YYNGEE. Deletions cut 0 bases from V and 2 bases from J, with 9 bases between. DNA for the CDR3: TGTGCCAGCAGCGTAGAGGGGGGAGCCTACGAGCAGTACTTC. This sequence encodes CASSVEGGAYEQYF.